This T cell receptor beta chain was captured in a study of T-cell memory formation after mild COVID-19. V was pared by 7 bases and J by 1 base, with 12 bases of the junction left unmatched. The length of the CDR3 is 18 residues. Germline assignment: CDR1 MNHEY and CDR2 SVGAGI. At least ten counts were recorded for this clonotype. The antigen is undetermined. General study findings and limits: Shrinking CD4+ clones resided mostly in CM and EM, and CD8+ ones in EMRA. Memory sampled before infection contained some responding clones, suggesting cross-reactive memory joined. CD4/CD8 balance characterized clones contracting day 15 to 85, and CD4+ skew characterized later expanders.

The authors produced TCR alpha and TCR beta cDNA libraries with sample barcodes and UMIs by 5'RACE using constant-segment primers. One entry per CDR3 protein, called by TCRdb with MiXCR from the 5' RACE reads. Of 100,000 to 150,000 distinct CDR3 sequences in the sample, about 6% are singletons; the top ten hold approximately 2.1%. Sequencing input: PBMCs or a T cell subset sorted from them (not recorded which). The gene calls are TRBV6-5 and TRBJ1-6; 8 positions match TRBD1. The sequence came from an adult woman who had mild COVID-19 (a few samples of this study predate the infection). Cell type and time point are not known. CDR3 bases: TGTGCCAGCAACTCAGGGGGCACGCGTAGTTCCTATAATTCACCCCTCCACTTT. Amino acid sequence: CASNSGGTRSSYNSPLHF.